Listed here are 30 T cell receptor beta chains from one sample, sequenced in a study of blood T cell repertoires in COVID-19. Assay: immunoSEQ multiplex PCR; the TCRdb copy retains only in-frame clones and omits some. This sample carries about 180,000 clones, roughly 84% of them seen once, and the ten largest clones take 15% to 20%. The sequencing input was peripheral blood. These TCRs come from a person aged 65 to 85 with COVID-19, enrolled during active disease.

The CDR3 is CASSPGDYRGYTF. The CDR3, as DNA: TGTGCCAGCAGCCCGGGAGACTACAGGGGCTACACCTTC. The genes are TRBV11-2 and TRBJ1-2, with D possibly being TRBD1 (5 bases). Germline V gene lookup returns CDR1 SGHAT and CDR2 FQNNGV. This CDR3 is built from 13 residues. Trimming removed 5 bases from V and 8 bases from J, with 15 bases in between.

The CDR3 loop is CASSSIRDSPLHF. CDR3 DNA: TGTGCCAGCAGTTCAATCAGGGATTCACCCCTCCACTTT. The chain links TRBV7-9 to TRBJ1-6, with TRBD1 as a possible D gene (5 bases). Germline assignment: CDR1 SEHNR and CDR2 FQNEAQ (reference sequence). V gave up 6 bases and J gave up 8 bases, with 11 bases separating them. This CDR3 is built from 13 residues. Together with reference TRBV7-9 and TRBJ1-6, the CDR3 gives the full variable domain: DTGVSQNPRHKITKRGQNVTFRCDPISEHNRLYWYRQTLGQGPEFLTYFQNEAQLEKSRLLSDRFSAERPKGSFSTLEIQRTEQGDSAMYLCASSSIRDSPLHFGNGTRLTVT.

In this sample, this clone turned up once. This rearrangement joins TRBV5-5 to TRBJ1-2, with TRBD1 matching over 8 bases. CDR1 is SGHKS, CDR2 YYEKEE, per germline (reference sequence). This CDR3 region has 13 residues. V shed 0 bases, J shed 8 bases, and the junction held 3 bases outside the gene matches. The CDR3 loop is CASSLGDRRGYTF. CDR3 DNA sequence: TGTGCCAGCAGCTTGGGGGACAGGAGGGGCTACACCTTC.

The chain recombines TRBV11-2 with TRBJ2-2; the D is unclear. V lost 4 bases and J 8 bases, leaving 11 bases between the germline ends. The CDR3 runs to 13 residues. Germline CDR1 SGHAT, CDR2 FQNNGV. The CDR3 here is CASSSRLAGELFF. The CDR3 bases are TGTGCCAGCAGCTCCCGACTTGCAGGGGAGCTGTTTTTT.

CDR3 DNA sequence: TGTGCCTGGAGTGTAAGGGGGCTTAGGGAGGTCAATCAGCCCCAGCATTTT. Translated: CAWSVRGLREVNQPQHF. The rearrangement uses TRBV30 and TRBJ1-5, with 7 bases identical to TRBD1. J was trimmed by 3 bases and V by 0 bases; bases with no gene match: 11. Germline assignment: CDR1 GTSNPN and CDR2 SVGIG (reference sequence). The CDR3 runs 17 residues.

The J gene is TRBJ1-2, the V gene TRBV20-1, with TRBD1 matching over 7 bases. This CDR3 contains 10 residues. Germline CDR1 reads DFQATT; CDR2 reads SNEGSKA (reference sequence). The CDR3 sequence is CSPDRVGYTF. The CDR3 region has the DNA TGCAGCCCAGACAGGGTTGGCTACACCTTC.

J is TRBJ1-2 and V is TRBV27; D may be TRBD1 (6 bases). The V and J ends lost 5 bases and 5 bases respectively, with 21 bases between them. Germline values: CDR1 MNHEY, CDR2 SMNVEV (reference sequence). The CDR3 runs 16 residues. The CDR3 loop is CASSVGQGSLVYGYTF. The CDR3 nucleotides are TGTGCCAGCAGTGTCGGTCAGGGGTCGTTGGTGTATGGCTACACCTTC.

This rearrangement joins TRBV6-5 to TRBJ1-1; weak D call: TRBD1 (5 bases). CDR1 and CDR2 from the germline V gene are MNHEY and SVGAGI. V was clipped by 6 bases and J by 0 bases, with 11 bases between them. The CDR3 extends over 14 amino acids. This chain's CDR3 is CASRRQFLNTEAFF. The CDR3 bases are TGTGCCAGCAGAAGACAGTTCCTGAACACTGAAGCTTTCTTT.

This rearrangement joins TRBV4-1 to TRBJ2-7, with 7 nucleotides matching TRBD1. The germline V gene has CDR1 MGHRA and CDR2 YSYEKL. The V segment lost 3 bases and the J segment 1 base; nucleotides outside the gene matches: 3. There are 14 residues in the CDR3. CDR3 region: CASSHRQGSYEQYF. CDR3 sequence (DNA): TGCGCCAGCAGCCACAGACAGGGATCCTACGAGCAGTACTTC.

V gene TRBV6-5 combines with J gene TRBJ1-2, with D possibly TRBD1 on 6 matching bases. The CDR3 spans 15 residues. The germline gives CDR1 MNHEY, CDR2 SVGAGI. V was shortened by 4 bases and J by 0 bases, with 12 bases between the two germline ends. CDR3 sequence (DNA): TGTGCCAGCAGTTTCGACAGGAGAACTAACTATGGCTACACCTTC. Its protein is CASSFDRRTNYGYTF.

The chain uses TRBV30 and TRBJ2-7; 11 bases fit TRBD2. V lost 1 base to trimming and J lost 4 bases; unmatched junction nucleotides: 9. Per the germline V gene, CDR1 is GTSNPN and CDR2 is SVGIG (reference sequence). This CDR3 has 16 amino acids. The CDR3 sequence is CAWSDLIAGGRYEQYF. In DNA, the CDR3 is TGTGCCTGGAGTGACCTTATAGCGGGAGGGAGGTACGAGCAGTACTTC. Together with reference TRBV30 and TRBJ2-7, the CDR3 gives the full variable domain: SQTIHQWPATLVQPVGSPLSLECTVEGTSNPNLYWYRQAAGRGLQLLFYSVGIGQISSEVPQNLSASRPQDRQFILSSKKLLLSDSGFYLCAWSDLIAGGRYEQYFGPGTRLTVT.

Only one count was recorded for this clone. The chain has TRBV28 and TRBJ2-5; D is unresolved. Germline V CDR1 and CDR2: MDHEN, SYDVKM. Trimming shortened V by 5 bases and J by 5 bases, and 9 bases separated the two germline ends. The CDR3 consists of 12 residues. CDR3 nucleotide sequence: TGTGCCAGCAGTAATTCTTTCGAGACCCAGTACTTC. Translating gives CASSNSFETQYF.

The chain employs TRBV6-6 and TRBJ1-5; unclear D gene. With 10 bases removed from V and 0 bases from J, the gap between germline ends came to 13 bases. This CDR3 contains 14 residues. Germline V gene sequence: CDR1 MNHNY, CDR2 SVGAGI (reference sequence). CDR3 loop: CAISPGLSNQPQHF. The CDR3 bases are TGTGCCATTTCCCCGGGTCTTAGCAATCAGCCCCAGCATTTT.

This chain connects TRBV10-3 to TRBJ2-7, with D tentatively TRBD1 (6 bases). The germline V and J ends were trimmed by 6 bases and 5 bases, with 17 bases remaining between them. Looked up from germline, CDR1 is ENHRY and CDR2 is SYGVKD. This CDR3 is built from 14 residues. Here the CDR3 DNA reads TGTGCCATCAGCACCGGGACAAGTACCCACGAGCAGTACTTC. It is translated as CAISTGTSTHEQYF.

The chain links TRBV3-1 (or the pseudogene TRBV3-2) to TRBJ2-2; tentatively, D is TRBD1 (6 bases). V was trimmed by 4 bases and J by 4 bases, leaving 19 bases between them. Germline V gene lookup returns CDR1 LGHDT and CDR2 YNNKEL (reference sequence). The CDR3 is made up of 17 amino acids. The CDR3 spells CASSLRPGHGITGELFF. The CDR3 DNA reads as TGTGCCAGCAGCCTGAGGCCGGGACACGGTATCACCGGGGAGCTGTTTTTT.

This chain links TRBV23-1 with TRBJ1-5, with a possible D match to TRBD1 (6 bases). TRBV23-1 is an ORF, and what it does is uncertain. Trimming took 8 bases from V and 3 from J, leaving 17 bases between them. The CDR3 length is 15 residues. The CDR3 here is CASHTGGLVNQPQHF. CDR3 sequence (DNA): TGCGCCAGCCATACCGGGGGGCTGGTCAATCAGCCCCAGCATTTT.

V and J are TRBV4-1 and TRBJ2-1, with D possibly TRBD2 on 6 matching bases. This CDR3 contains 15 residues. Germline CDR1 and CDR2: MGHRA and YSYEKL. V shed 3 bases and J shed 7 bases, with 16 bases lying between them. Here the CDR3 DNA reads TGCGCCAGCAGCCACCTCCCGGGGGAGAATAATGAGCAGTTCTTC. Residues: CASSHLPGENNEQFF.

As DNA, the CDR3 is TGTGCCAGCAGTGTTTCGGACAGGCAAAATTCACCCCTCCACTTT. This gives the protein CASSVSDRQNSPLHF. The chain links TRBV25-1 to TRBJ1-6, with TRBD1 matching 7 bases. This CDR3 is 15 amino acids long. With 4 bases clipped from V and 7 bases from J, the junction kept 7 bases outside the gene matches. Looked up from germline, CDR1 is MGHDK and CDR2 is SYGVNS.

This chain connects TRBV4-1 to TRBJ2-1; D unclear. The CDR3 consists of 12 residues. Germline V lookup: CDR1 MGHRA, CDR2 YSYEKL. With 4 bases removed from V and 7 bases from J, the gap between germline ends came to 8 bases. CDR3 coding DNA: TGCGCCAGCAGCCCTAACCGGAATGAGCAGTTCTTC. This gives the protein CASSPNRNEQFF.

This clone has just a few counts. The gene calls are TRBV5-4 and TRBJ2-2; tentatively, D is TRBD2 (6 bases). Trimming left V 0 bases short and J 4 bases short, with 10 bases between. CDR1 and CDR2 (germline): SGHNT, YYREEE (reference sequence). This CDR3 has 15 residues. The CDR3 nucleotides read TGTGCCAGCAGCTTGGACGGGAGTCCCACCGGGGAGCTGTTTTTT. It codes for CASSLDGSPTGELFF.

This clone appeared once. The rearrangement links TRBV5-6 to TRBJ1-6, with D perhaps matching TRBD1 (5 bases). Trimming shortened V by 4 bases and J by 10 bases, and 9 bases separated the two germline ends. CDR1 is SGHDT and CDR2 is YYEEEE in the germline V gene. The CDR3 consists of 12 residues. The CDR3 reads CASSVRGSPLHF. The CDR3 coding sequence is TGTGCCAGCAGCGTTAGGGGATCACCCCTCCACTTT.

This chain connects TRBV5-6 to TRBJ1-4, with a possible D match to TRBD1 (6 bases). The V and J ends lost 2 bases and 6 bases respectively, with 11 bases between them. The CDR3 length is 14 residues. CDR1 and CDR2 (germline): SGHDT, YYEEEE. The CDR3 is CASSFRDTDEKLFF. CDR3 nucleotide sequence: TGTGCCAGCAGCTTCCGGGACACAGATGAAAAACTGTTTTTT. Variable domain in full (rest from reference TRBV5-6 and TRBJ1-4): DAGVTQSPTHLIKTRGQQVTLRCSPKSGHDTVSWYQQALGQGPQFIFQYYEEEERQRGNFPDRFSGHQFPNYSSELNVNALLLGDSALYLCASSFRDTDEKLFFGSGTQLSVL.

The rearrangement uses TRBV5-1 and TRBJ1-4, with a tentative D call TRBD1 (6 bases). Germline CDR1 is SGHRS and CDR2 is YFSETQ. V dropped 4 bases and J dropped 8 bases, with 21 bases sitting between them. This CDR3 has 16 amino acids. CDR3 DNA: TGCGCCAGCAGCCAACAACTCAGAGGGGGTAGCGAAAAACTGTTTTTT. Its translation: CASSQQLRGGSEKLFF.

This sequence joins TRBV3-1 (or the pseudogene TRBV3-2) and TRBJ1-6; the D gene is possibly TRBD1 (6 bases). The length of the CDR3 is 14 residues. CDR1 is LGHDT and CDR2 is YNNKEL in the germline V gene (reference sequence). Trimming pared 5 bases from V and 8 bases from J, leaving 13 bases between. The CDR3 loop is CASSTGTMHSPLHF. In DNA form, the CDR3 reads TGTGCCAGCAGCACCGGGACAATGCATTCACCCCTCCACTTT.

With regard to this clone: This same CDR3 is encoded by further DNA sequences in the sample. The chain couples TRBV19 to TRBJ2-5, with D maybe TRBD2 (5 bases). The CDR3 has 12 residues. Germline CDR1 is LNHDA and CDR2 is SQIVND (reference sequence). The V gene lost 6 bases and the J gene lost 5 bases, with 10 bases spanning the gap. The CDR3, as DNA: TGTGCCAGTAGCCGGGGTCGGGAGACCCAGTACTTC. Its protein product is CASSRGRETQYF. Full variable domain (missing parts from reference TRBV19 and TRBJ2-5): DGGITQSPKYLFRKEGQNVTLSCEQNLNHDAMYWYRQDPGQGLRLIYYSQIVNDFQKGDIAEGYSVSREKKESFPLTVTSAQKNPTAFYLCASSRGRETQYFGPGTRLLVL.

This clone was seen more than once but under ten times. This sample also contains other DNA sequences that code for the same CDR3. The CDR3 protein is CASSVSQYGYTF. DNA of the CDR3: TGTGCCAGCAGTGTCTCTCAGTATGGCTACACCTTC. The rearrangement joins TRBV2 to TRBJ1-2, with D hard to call. Looked up from germline, CDR1 is SNHLY and CDR2 is FYNNEI. The CDR3 is 12 residues long. Trimming pared 4 bases from V and 5 bases from J, leaving 8 bases between.

The rearrangement joins TRBV4-3 to TRBJ2-1; D is perhaps TRBD2 (6 bases). The V end lost 4 bases, the J end lost 9 bases, and 19 bases lay between the germline ends. Germline lookup yields CDR1 LGHNA and CDR2 YSLEER. The CDR3 extends over 15 amino acids. The CDR3 nucleotides read TGCGCCAGCAGCCGGCAACGGGACTCCCCCGGTGAGCAGTTCTTC. Encoded protein: CASSRQRDSPGEQFF.

This rearrangement joins TRBV30 to TRBJ1-5; unclear D gene. Per the germline V gene, CDR1 is GTSNPN and CDR2 is SVGIG (reference sequence). This CDR3 spans 14 amino acids. With 7 bases removed from V and 6 bases from J, the gap between germline ends came to 19 bases. CDR3 in amino acids: CASGKGREAQPQHF. As DNA, the CDR3 is TGTGCCTCCGGTAAGGGCCGGGAGGCTCAGCCCCAGCATTTT.

As concerns this clone: Other DNA sequences within the sample encode an identical CDR3. The chain couples TRBV29-1 to TRBJ1-4, with TRBD1 as a possible D gene (5 bases). Deletions cut 2 bases from V and 8 bases from J, with 6 bases between. CDR1 and CDR2 from the germline V gene are SQVTM and ANQGSEA. The CDR3 length is 11 residues. CDR3 DNA: TGCAGCGTTGAAAGGGGAGAAAAACTGTTTTTT. Amino acid sequence: CSVERGEKLFF. Full variable domain (remainder filled in from reference TRBV29-1 and TRBJ1-4): SAVISQKPSRDICQRGTSLTIQCQVDSQVTMMFWYRQQPGQSLTLIATANQGSEATYESGFVIDKFPISRPNLTFSTLTVSNMSPEDSSIYLCSVERGEKLFFGSGTQLSVL.

V and J are TRBV5-4 and TRBJ2-7; 8 nucleotides align to TRBD1. The CDR3 loop spans 13 amino acids. The germline V gene encodes CDR1 SGHNT and CDR2 YYREEE (reference sequence). V lost 3 bases to trimming and J lost 3 bases; unmatched junction nucleotides: 2. DNA for the CDR3: TGTGCCAGCAGCTGGGACAGGAACTACGAGCAGTACTTC. This sequence encodes CASSWDRNYEQYF.